A single sample gave rise to the 2 T cell receptor beta chains below, sequenced in a study of radiotherapy plus CTLA-4 blockade in lung cancer listed by TCRdb under 2018. Library preparation was by the immunoSEQ multiplex PCR assay. Entries here come from immuneACCESS through TCRdb and include only in-frame sequences with V and J called. Some clones fail to appear in such tables; in the studies checked, an unresolved V gene covers under half of the shortfall, and the cause of the remainder is unknown. The sample includes roughly 45,000 clones, with roughly 60% observed a single time. The top ten clones comprise approximately 17% of the sample. The sample was peripheral blood, taken from a patient treated with radiotherapy plus ipilimumab. These TCRs come from a human donor with non-small cell lung cancer who had a partial response to radiotherapy plus ipilimumab.

Only one count was recorded for this clone. The gene calls are TRBV30 and TRBJ1-1; a weak D match, TRBD1 (5 bases). Germline lookup yields CDR1 GTSNPN and CDR2 SVGIG (reference sequence). V dropped 3 bases and J dropped 11 bases, with 19 bases sitting between them. The CDR3 length is 13 residues. The CDR3 DNA sequence: TGTGCCTGGAGAGGGGCAGGTGCCCCAGGGGCTTTCTTT. Residues: CAWRGAGAPGAFF.

The J gene is TRBJ1-6, the V gene TRBV7-8, with 8 bases identical to TRBD1. The germline V gene encodes CDR1 SGHVS and CDR2 FQNEAQ. This CDR3 region has 14 residues. The V segment lost 5 bases and the J segment 10 bases; nucleotides outside the gene matches: 7. CDR3 DNA: TGTGCCAGCAGCAGGACAGGGACAAACTCACCCCTCCACTTT. This sequence encodes CASSRTGTNSPLHF.